This T cell receptor (beta chain) originates from a study of T cell repertoires in ileal Crohn's disease. Adults with ileal or ileocolonic Crohn's disease and an indication for resection were eligible. Profiling relied on immunoSEQ multiplex PCR, and the TCRdb table lists in-frame clones only, not all of them. The sample yields about 6,600 clones, about three quarters seen once. Regarding the study as a whole: Clonal expansions were more frequent in active smokers than non-smokers at surgery. Sorted CD8 T cells held more high-frequency clones than CD4.

V was pared by 6 bases and J by 1 base, with 10 bases between. The CDR3 consists of 13 residues. Germline loops: CDR1 SGHRS, CDR2 YFSETQ. This clone has only a few counts. No antigen is known for it. Sequencing used ileal tissue. The V call is TRBV5-1, the J call TRBJ2-5, with D possibly TRBD1 on 6 matching bases. This receptor was obtained from an adult with Crohn's disease. CDR3 coding DNA: TGCGCCAGCACCACAGGGTCCCAAGAGACCCAGTACTTC. Translating gives CASTTGSQETQYF.